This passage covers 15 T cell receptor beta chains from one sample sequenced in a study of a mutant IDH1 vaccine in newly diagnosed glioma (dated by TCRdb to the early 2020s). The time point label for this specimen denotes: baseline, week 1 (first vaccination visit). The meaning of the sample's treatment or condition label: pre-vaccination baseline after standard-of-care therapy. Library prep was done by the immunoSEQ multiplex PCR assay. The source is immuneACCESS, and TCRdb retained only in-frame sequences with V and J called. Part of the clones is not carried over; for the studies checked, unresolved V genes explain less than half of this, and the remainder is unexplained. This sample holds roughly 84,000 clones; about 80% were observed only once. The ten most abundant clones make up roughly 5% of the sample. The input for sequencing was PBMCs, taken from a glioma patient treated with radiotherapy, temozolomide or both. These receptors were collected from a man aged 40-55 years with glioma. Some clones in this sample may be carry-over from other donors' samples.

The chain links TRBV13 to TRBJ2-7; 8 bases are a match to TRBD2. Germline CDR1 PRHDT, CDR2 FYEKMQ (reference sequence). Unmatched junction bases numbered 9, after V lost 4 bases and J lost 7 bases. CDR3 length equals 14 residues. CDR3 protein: CASSSGGAQGEQYF. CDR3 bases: TGTGCCAGCAGCTCCGGGGGGGCCCAGGGGGAGCAGTACTTC.

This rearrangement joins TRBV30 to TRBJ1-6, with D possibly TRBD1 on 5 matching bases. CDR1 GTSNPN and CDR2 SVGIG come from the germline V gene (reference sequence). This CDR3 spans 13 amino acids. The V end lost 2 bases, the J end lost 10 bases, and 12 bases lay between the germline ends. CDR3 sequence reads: CAWSLQGRSPLHF. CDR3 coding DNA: TGTGCCTGGAGTTTGCAGGGTCGATCACCCCTCCACTTT.

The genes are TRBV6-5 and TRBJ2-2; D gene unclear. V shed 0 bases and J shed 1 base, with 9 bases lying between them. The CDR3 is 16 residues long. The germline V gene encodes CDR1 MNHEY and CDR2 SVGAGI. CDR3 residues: CASSYSTSVNTGELFF. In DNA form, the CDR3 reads TGTGCCAGCAGTTACTCGACCTCGGTGAACACCGGGGAGCTGTTTTTT.

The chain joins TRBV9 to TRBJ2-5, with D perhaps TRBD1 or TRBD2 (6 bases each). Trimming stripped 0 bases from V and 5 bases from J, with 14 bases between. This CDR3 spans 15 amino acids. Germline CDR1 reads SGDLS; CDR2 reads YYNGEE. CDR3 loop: CASSVGGRGGETQYF. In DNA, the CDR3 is TGTGCCAGCAGCGTAGGCGGCAGGGGAGGTGAGACCCAGTACTTC.

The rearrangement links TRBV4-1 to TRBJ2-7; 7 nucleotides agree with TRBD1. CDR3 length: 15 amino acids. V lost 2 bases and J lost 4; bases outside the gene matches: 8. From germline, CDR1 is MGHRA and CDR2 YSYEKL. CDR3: CASSQLRGQTYEQYF. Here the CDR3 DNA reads TGCGCCAGCAGCCAATTAAGGGGACAGACATACGAGCAGTACTTC.

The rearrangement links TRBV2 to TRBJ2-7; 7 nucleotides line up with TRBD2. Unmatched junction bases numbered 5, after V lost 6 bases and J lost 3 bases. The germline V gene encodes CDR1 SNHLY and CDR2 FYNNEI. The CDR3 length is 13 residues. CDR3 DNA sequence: TGTGCCAGCAGCGGGACTAACCACTACGAGCAGTACTTC. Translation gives CASSGTNHYEQYF.

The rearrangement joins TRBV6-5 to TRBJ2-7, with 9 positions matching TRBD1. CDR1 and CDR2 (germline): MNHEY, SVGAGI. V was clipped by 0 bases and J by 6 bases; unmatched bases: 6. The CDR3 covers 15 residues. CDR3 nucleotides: TGTGCCAGCAGTTACTCGGGACAGGGAAAGGGCGAGCAGTACTTC. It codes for CASSYSGQGKGEQYF.

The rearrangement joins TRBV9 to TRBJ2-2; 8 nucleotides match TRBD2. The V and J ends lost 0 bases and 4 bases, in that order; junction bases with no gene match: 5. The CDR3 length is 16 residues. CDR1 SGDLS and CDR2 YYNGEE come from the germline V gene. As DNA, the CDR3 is TGTGCCAGCAGCGTAGCTTCGGCGGGGGGCACCGGGGAGCTGTTTTTT. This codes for CASSVASAGGTGELFF.

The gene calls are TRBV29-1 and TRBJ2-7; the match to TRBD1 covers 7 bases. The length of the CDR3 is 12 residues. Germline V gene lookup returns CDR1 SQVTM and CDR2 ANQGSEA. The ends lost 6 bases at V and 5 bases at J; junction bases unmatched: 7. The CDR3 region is CSVATGNHEQYF. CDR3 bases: TGCAGCGTGGCGACAGGGAACCACGAGCAGTACTTC.

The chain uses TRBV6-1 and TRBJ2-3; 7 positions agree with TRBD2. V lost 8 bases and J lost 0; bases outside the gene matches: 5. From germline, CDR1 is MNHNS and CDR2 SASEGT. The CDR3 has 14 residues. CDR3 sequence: CASLSGTSTDTQYF. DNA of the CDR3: TGTGCCAGCCTGAGCGGGACTAGCACAGATACGCAGTATTTT.

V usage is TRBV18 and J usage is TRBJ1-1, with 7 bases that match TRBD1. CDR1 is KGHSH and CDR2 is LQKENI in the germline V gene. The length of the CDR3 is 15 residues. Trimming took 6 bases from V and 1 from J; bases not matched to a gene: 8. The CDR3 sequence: CASSPTGPGNTEAFF. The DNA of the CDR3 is TGTGCCAGCTCTCCGACAGGGCCGGGGAACACTGAAGCTTTCTTT.

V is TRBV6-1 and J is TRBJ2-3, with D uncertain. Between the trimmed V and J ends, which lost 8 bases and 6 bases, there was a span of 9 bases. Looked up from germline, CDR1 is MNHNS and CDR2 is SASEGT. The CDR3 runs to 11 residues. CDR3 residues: CASAPRDTQYF. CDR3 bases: TGTGCCAGCGCCCCACGGGATACGCAGTATTTT.

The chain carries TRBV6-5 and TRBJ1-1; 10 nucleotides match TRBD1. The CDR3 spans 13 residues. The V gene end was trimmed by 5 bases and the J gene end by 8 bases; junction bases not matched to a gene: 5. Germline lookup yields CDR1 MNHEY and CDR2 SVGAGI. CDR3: CASSPPGQGEAFF. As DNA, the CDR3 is TGTGCCAGCAGTCCTCCGGGACAGGGGGAAGCTTTCTTT.

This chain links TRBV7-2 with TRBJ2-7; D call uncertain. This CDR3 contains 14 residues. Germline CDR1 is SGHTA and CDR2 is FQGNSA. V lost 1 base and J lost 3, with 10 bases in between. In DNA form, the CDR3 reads TGTGCCAGCAGCTTAGGGGCTACGGACTACGAGCAGTACTTC. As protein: CASSLGATDYEQYF.

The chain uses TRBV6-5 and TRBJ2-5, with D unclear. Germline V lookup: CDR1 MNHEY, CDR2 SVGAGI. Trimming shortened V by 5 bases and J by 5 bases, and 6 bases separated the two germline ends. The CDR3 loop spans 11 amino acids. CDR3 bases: TGTGCCAGCAGTGACGAGGAGACCCAGTACTTC. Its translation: CASSDEETQYF.